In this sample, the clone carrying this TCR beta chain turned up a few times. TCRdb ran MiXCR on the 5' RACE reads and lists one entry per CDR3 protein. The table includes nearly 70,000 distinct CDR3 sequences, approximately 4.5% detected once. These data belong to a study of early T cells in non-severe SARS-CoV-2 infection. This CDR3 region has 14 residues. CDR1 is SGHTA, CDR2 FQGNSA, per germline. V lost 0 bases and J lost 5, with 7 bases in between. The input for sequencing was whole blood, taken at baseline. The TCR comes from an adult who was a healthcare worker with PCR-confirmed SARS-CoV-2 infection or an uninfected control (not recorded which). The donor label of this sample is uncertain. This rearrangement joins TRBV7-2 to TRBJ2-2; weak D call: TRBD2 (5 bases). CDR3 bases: TGTGCCAGCAGCTTAGCAGCGGCTACCGGGGAGCTGTTTTTT. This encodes CASSLAAATGELFF.